One TCR beta chain is described in this entry. The antigen is not known. This sample stems from a study of CD8 T cells in ankylosing spondylitis. General observations from the study: In peripheral blood, disease-linked CD8+ clones occurred at relatively low frequencies.

With V trimmed by 7 bases and J by 3 bases, 10 bases remained unmatched. The CDR3 has 15 residues. Germline V gene data show CDR1 as KGHDR and CDR2 as SFDVKD. As the method for making TCR beta libraries, quantitative 5'-RACE with molecular barcodes was used. Via MiXCR, TCRdb re-called the 5' RACE reads, giving one row per CDR3 protein. This table has 250,000 or so distinct CDR3 sequences, more than 20% appearing once. This TCR was sampled from a male donor with ankylosing spondylitis or in good health (not recorded which). The material sequenced was blood, either unsorted or a sorted T cell fraction (not recorded which). The V and J genes are TRBV24-1 and TRBJ1-1; 7 nucleotides align to TRBD1. The CDR3 sequence is CATRSNGRGDTEAFF. Written as DNA, the CDR3 is TGTGCCACCAGGAGTAACGGCAGGGGGGACACTGAAGCTTTCTTT.